This is a list of T cell receptor beta chains from one sample in a study of blood T cell repertoires in COVID-19. Sequencing was performed with immunoSEQ multiplex PCR; in TCRdb, only in-frame clones are kept and a portion is missing. The sample holds about 220,000 clones, 82% seen once. Sequencing was performed on PBMCs or T cells enriched from blood (not recorded which). The receptors derive from a woman aged 60-75 years who had recovered from COVID-19. CDR3s include the opening cysteine and the closing phenylalanine or tryptophan. Each record gives: clone size, J gene, V gene, CDR3 protein. Expanded clones get a size class; other rows say once, few or many, or leave the size out.

>-|TRBJ2-5|TRBV14
CASSQEQETQYF
>-|TRBJ1-3|TRBV29-1
CSVEKQGIPGNTIYF
>-|TRBJ2-3|TRBV5-5
CASSSLSADTQYF
>-|TRBJ1-6|TRBV5-1
CASSLENSPLHF
>-|TRBJ2-3|TRBV7-9
CASSFKRGGATDTQYF
>-|TRBJ1-2|TRBV10-3
CAISGGFDYGYTF
>-|TRBJ2-5|TRBV6-1
CASSEALGGSQETQYF
>-|TRBJ1-2|TRBV6-5
CASSPRDPYGYTF
>-|TRBJ2-7|TRBV21-1
CASSRPGQGAEQYF
>-|TRBJ1-1|TRBV6-5
CASSYESLAEAFF
>-|TRBJ1-2|TRBV6-1
CASSEADRYYGYTF
>-|TRBJ1-5|TRBV27
CASRVRGEAQPQHF
>-|TRBJ1-2|TRBV18
CASSPKGDGYTF
>-|TRBJ2-5|TRBV7-3
CASSTLGLPQETQYF
>once|TRBJ1-2|TRBV4-3
CASSQESAGGGYGYTF
>-|TRBJ1-3|TRBV6-6
CASRWADSGNTIYF
>-|TRBJ2-1|TRBV9
CASSVGTVSVDNEQFF
>-|TRBJ1-2|TRBV9
CASSVEGRGTNYGYTF
>-|TRBJ2-3|TRBV18
CASSPGQYPDTQYF
>-|TRBJ1-4|TRBV6-5
CASSQGQGNEKLFF
>-|TRBJ2-1|TRBV9
CASSVGGTGSSYNEQFF
>few|TRBJ2-3|TRBV5-1
CASSLDSSTDTQYF
>-|TRBJ1-1|TRBV7-9
CASSLRLAQAEAFF
>-|TRBJ1-5|TRBV2
CASSAPNQPQHF
>-|TRBJ2-1|TRBV7-2
CASTSAQSSYNEQFF
>-|TRBJ1-1|TRBV7-9
CASSSSAENTEAFF
>once|TRBJ2-1|TRBV29-1
CSVELGQGGNEQFF
>-|TRBJ1-6|TRBV9
CASSGTGTYGGSPLHF
>-|TRBJ1-6|TRBV6-5
CASSSGVLGSPLHF
>many|TRBJ2-1|TRBV10-2
CASSMGLDTAVTHVF
>-|TRBJ1-3|TRBV27
CASSLTGPSGNTIYF
>few|TRBJ1-1|TRBV19
CASSMRGAETEAFF
>-|TRBJ2-3|TRBV3-1/TRBV3-2
CASSQGLAGDRTDTQYF